Presented here are 9 T cell receptor beta chains from one specimen sequenced in a study of cytomegalovirus exposure and HLA in healthy donors. The primer mix had 60 Vbeta and 13 Jbeta primers. Here immunoSEQ multiplex PCR was the method, and the copy in TCRdb shows in-frame clones only, minus some. Of 200,000 or so clones listed, about four fifths are singletons. Sequencing was carried out using PBMCs. Receptor source: a woman under 40 in good health and CMV-seropositive.

Turning to this clone: The junction shows a germline mismatch at one end, possibly a read error. The J gene is TRBJ1-2, the V gene TRBV18; D is undetermined. This CDR3 is built from 14 residues. CDR1 is KGHSH, CDR2 LQKENI, per germline. The CDR3 DNA sequence: TGTGCCAGCTCACCACCGCCAGAGAACTATGGCTACACTTTC. Encoded protein: CASSPPPENYGYTF.

The rearrangement links TRBV6-6 to TRBJ1-1; D is perhaps TRBD1 (6 bases). V shed 0 bases and J shed 3 bases, with 8 bases lying between them. Germline V gene data show CDR1 as MNHNY and CDR2 as SVGAGI (reference sequence). There are 14 residues in the CDR3. DNA for the CDR3: TGTGCCAGCAGTTACTCGAGACAGGACACTGAAGCTTTCTTT. This sequence encodes CASSYSRQDTEAFF.

This clone was found a few times. This sequence joins TRBV6-1 and TRBJ2-7, with D possibly being TRBD2 (6 bases). Deletions cut 6 bases from V and 3 bases from J, with 15 bases between. Germline-derived CDR1 and CDR2 are MNHNS and SASEGT. The CDR3 runs to 14 residues. The CDR3 nucleotides read TGTGCCAGCAGGTATCGGGACTGGGACTACGAGCAGTACTTC. Translation: CASRYRDWDYEQYF.

The chain employs TRBV7-2 and TRBJ1-3; TRBD1 might be the D (5 bases). The V end lost 3 bases, the J end lost 3 bases, and 12 bases lay between the germline ends. This CDR3 spans 15 amino acids. CDR1 and CDR2 (germline): SGHTA, FQGNSA. The CDR3 region has the DNA TGTGCCAGCAGCTTTTGGCCAGGGAATGGAAACACCATATATTTT. Its translation: CASSFWPGNGNTIYF. Full variable domain (rest looked up from reference TRBV7-2 and TRBJ1-3): GAGVSQSPSNKVTEKGKDVELRCDPISGHTALYWYRQSLGQGLEFLIYFQGNSAPDKSGLPSDRFSAERTGGSVSTLTIQRTQQEDSAVYLCASSFWPGNGNTIYFGEGSWLTVV.

The chain links TRBV2 to TRBJ1-5, with 7 bases identical to TRBD1. The germline V gene encodes CDR1 SNHLY and CDR2 FYNNEI. Trimming at V came to 1 base and at J to 11 bases, leaving 8 bases not matched to a gene. The CDR3 has 14 residues. DNA of the CDR3: TGTGCCAGCAGTGAAGAGGGGGCCTATACGGCCCAGCATTTT. This gives the protein CASSEEGAYTAQHF.

This clone was seen a single time. The chain joins TRBV28 to TRBJ1-5; the D gene is possibly TRBD1 (5 bases). In germline, CDR1 is MDHEN, CDR2 SYDVKM. With 4 bases removed from V and 5 bases from J, the gap between germline ends came to 18 bases. CDR3 length equals 16 residues. This CDR3 is CASSSLTAWGDQPQHF. The CDR3 coding sequence is TGTGCCAGCAGTTCCTTAACCGCCTGGGGGGATCAGCCCCAGCATTTT. Combining the CDR3 with reference TRBV28 and TRBJ1-5 gives the whole variable domain DVKVTQSSRYLVKRTGEKVFLECVQDMDHENMFWYRQDPGLGLRLIYFSYDVKMKEKGDIPEGYSVSREKKERFSLILESASTNQTSMYLCASSSLTAWGDQPQHFGDGTRLSIL.

The J gene is TRBJ2-7, the V gene TRBV9; D is perhaps TRBD1 (6 bases). Trimming shortened V by 1 base and J by 5 bases, and 13 bases separated the two germline ends. In germline, CDR1 is SGDLS, CDR2 YYNGEE. The CDR3 runs 14 residues. CDR3 amino acids: CASSVTGLGDEQYF. CDR3 sequence (DNA): TGTGCCAGCAGCGTAACAGGGTTGGGGGACGAGCAGTACTTC.

CDR3 in DNA: TGTGCCAGCGGGACAGGGGGAAATCAGCCCCAGCATTTT. This encodes CASGTGGNQPQHF. The chain carries TRBV6-5 and TRBJ1-5; 11 bases agree with TRBD1. Germline V lookup: CDR1 MNHEY, CDR2 SVGAGI. The CDR3 is 13 residues long. V shed 8 bases, J shed 4 bases, and the junction held 1 base outside the gene matches.

As to this clone: Within the sample, other DNA sequences also encode this same CDR3. V usage is TRBV19 and J usage is TRBJ1-5; 7 bases match TRBD1. CDR3 length equals 14 residues. Germline loops: CDR1 LNHDA, CDR2 SQIVND (reference sequence). Germline trimming cut 4 bases from V and 2 bases from J; bases unmatched to any gene: 2. The DNA for the CDR3 is TGTGCCAGTAGTACTACAGGGGGCAATCAGCCCCAGCATTTT. It translates to CASSTTGGNQPQHF.